The source of this T cell receptor beta chain is a study of persistence of HIV-infected CD4 T cells. The CDR3 is 15 residues long. Looked up from germline, CDR1 is SGDLS and CDR2 is YYNGEE. Trimming removed 0 bases from V and 5 bases from J, with 14 bases in between. In its sample, this clone was seen a few times. Antigen unknown. The stimulus was lysate of CMV-infected fibroblasts, around 11 ug/mL. Sorting of responding CD4+ T cells relied on upregulated CD40 ligand together with CD69. Undetectable plasma HIV-1 RNA below 50 copies/mL lasted at least 4 years. The libraries were made with immunoSEQ version 4 in survey mode. The data were produced by immunoSEQ multiplex PCR, yet TCRdb's version contains in-frame clones alone and is incomplete. Of under 20,000 clones detected, approximately 64% appear once; the ten largest clones hold roughly 8.4%.

The sample here was CD4+ T cells sorted from PBMCs after approximately 19-hour stimulation, taken from a patient who received antiretroviral therapy. This receptor was taken from an adult woman with HIV who was CMV-seropositive. The chain uses TRBV9 and TRBJ1-1; possible D gene TRBD1, 5 bases. The CDR3 region has the DNA TGTGCCAGCAGCGTAGGAGAGGCCCGGGGGACTGAAGCTTTCTTT. Encoded protein: CASSVGEARGTEAFF.